The next 22 T cell receptor beta chains were all read from a single sample in a study of blood T cell repertoires in COVID-19. Clones were read by immunoSEQ multiplex PCR, and TCRdb kept only the in-frame ones, dropping some. The data show about 340,000 clones, approximately 86% seen once. Material: peripheral blood. Receptors were obtained from a woman aged 55-69 years with COVID-19, enrolled during active disease.

The chain joins TRBV27 to TRBJ2-1; D not resolved. The V gene's germline CDR1 is MNHEY and CDR2 SMNVEV (reference sequence). V shed 6 bases and J shed 7 bases, with 16 bases lying between them. This CDR3 region has 14 residues. The CDR3 coding sequence is TGTGCCAGCAGGCTCATAGACTCCCCTAATGAGCAGTTCTTC. Protein product: CASRLIDSPNEQFF.

In DNA form, the CDR3 reads TGTGCCAGCAGTCGACAGCGAGATTCACCCCTCCACTTT. It translates to CASSRQRDSPLHF. V and J are TRBV6-5 and TRBJ1-6; D perhaps matches TRBD1 (5 bases). Germline CDR1 MNHEY, CDR2 SVGAGI. V was trimmed by 5 bases and J by 8 bases, leaving 10 bases between them. The length of the CDR3 is 13 residues.

The V and J genes are TRBV3-1 (or the pseudogene TRBV3-2) and TRBJ2-1; 11 positions agree with TRBD1. The CDR3 is 16 amino acids. Germline lookup yields CDR1 LGHDT and CDR2 YNNKEL (reference sequence). The J segment lost 7 bases and the V segment lost 0 bases, leaving 5 bases of the junction unmatched. The CDR3 coding sequence is TGTGCCAGCAGCCAAGATATGGGGACAGGGGGAAATGAGCAGTTCTTC. Its protein is CASSQDMGTGGNEQFF.

The chain recombines TRBV7-2 with TRBJ2-5; 12 bases are shared with TRBD2. Trimming at V came to 1 base and at J to 6 bases, leaving 6 bases not matched to a gene. The CDR3 extends over 16 amino acids. The germline V gene encodes CDR1 SGHTA and CDR2 FQGNSA. For the CDR3, the DNA is TGTGCCAGCAGCTTAGGGTCTAGCGGGGGGGCAAAGACCCAGTACTTC. Amino acid sequence: CASSLGSSGGAKTQYF.

The chain has TRBV7-3 and TRBJ2-2, with 14 bases aligning to TRBD2. Germline V lookup: CDR1 SGHTA, CDR2 FQGTGA. V lost 6 bases and J lost 7; bases outside the gene matches: 7. This CDR3 has 16 amino acids. The CDR3 is CASSPGLAGANGELFF. CDR3 nucleotides: TGTGCCAGCAGTCCGGGACTAGCGGGGGCGAACGGGGAGCTGTTTTTT.

As to this clone: This specimen includes other DNA sequences encoding the same CDR3. The chain links TRBV12-3 or TRBV12-4 to TRBJ1-1; 8 bases map to TRBD1. The V and J ends lost 3 bases and 4 bases, in that order; junction bases with no gene match: 1. The CDR3 has 13 amino acids. CDR3 sequence reads: CASSFDRGTEAFF. CDR3 sequence (DNA): TGTGCCAGCAGTTTTGACAGGGGCACTGAAGCTTTCTTT.

This clone has more than one count but fewer than ten. This chain links TRBV13 with TRBJ2-3; 7 nucleotides match TRBD2. Germline V gives CDR1 PRHDT, CDR2 FYEKMQ (reference sequence). The trim removed 5 bases at V and 3 bases at J, leaving 11 bases unmatched. The length of the CDR3 is 16 residues. The CDR3 protein is CASSQKAWGGTDTQYF. The CDR3 nucleotides are TGTGCCAGCAGCCAAAAAGCTTGGGGGGGGACAGATACGCAGTATTTT.

The rearrangement uses TRBV6-5 and TRBJ2-7; 8 bases match TRBD1. The CDR3 is 12 amino acids. Germline loops: CDR1 MNHEY, CDR2 SVGAGI. V dropped 10 bases and J dropped 6; count of bases not matched to a gene: 8. The chain's CDR3 is CATLGQGREQYF. The CDR3 DNA reads TGTGCCACATTAGGACAGGGTCGCGAGCAGTACTTC.

This clone appeared once. V and J are TRBV14 and TRBJ2-1; D is unresolved. V was pared by 1 base and J by 0 bases, with 7 bases between. This CDR3 spans 15 amino acids. The germline V gene encodes CDR1 SGHDN and CDR2 FVKESK. The CDR3 protein is CASSQGHSSYNEQFF. The CDR3 bases are TGTGCCAGCAGCCAAGGCCATAGCTCCTACAATGAGCAGTTCTTC.

This chain connects TRBV14 to TRBJ1-5; 12 bases agree with TRBD1. Germline values: CDR1 SGHDN, CDR2 FVKESK. After removal of 0 bases from V and 0 bases from J, the junction contained 9 bases not matched to a gene. The CDR3 totals 20 residues. The CDR3 protein is CASSQEVWDRGRPSNQPQHF. Here the CDR3 DNA reads TGTGCCAGCAGCCAAGAAGTTTGGGACAGGGGGCGCCCTAGCAATCAGCCCCAGCATTTT.

The J gene is TRBJ1-4, the V gene TRBV14, with D possibly TRBD1 on 6 matching bases. CDR1 and CDR2 (germline): SGHDN, FVKESK. V was cut by 4 bases and J by 0 bases, with 12 bases left in between. The length of the CDR3 is 16 residues. The CDR3 nucleotides read TGTGCCAGCAGCCCCTTCGGACAGTCAACTAATGAAAAACTGTTTTTT. This encodes CASSPFGQSTNEKLFF. The entire variable domain, with the rest obtained from reference TRBV14 and TRBJ1-4, is as follows: EAGVTQFPSHSVIEKGQTVTLRCDPISGHDNLYWYRRVMGKEIKFLLHFVKESKQDESGMPNNRFLAERTGGTYSTLKVQPAELEDSGVYFCASSPFGQSTNEKLFFGSGTQLSVL.

The CDR3 loop is CTSSVRSRRGGDTGELFF. The CDR3 DNA follows: TGCACCAGCAGCGTCCGCAGTCGGCGGGGGGGTGACACCGGGGAGCTGTTTTTT. This chain connects TRBV1 to TRBJ2-2; the DNA was not used to check the table's D call, TRBD2. TRBV1 is a pseudogene segment. The CDR3 length is 18 residues.

This clone was counted once. The genes are TRBV6-1 and TRBJ1-5, with D hard to call. Per germline, CDR1 MNHNS and CDR2 SASEGT. Trimming cost V 2 bases and J 7 bases, with 9 bases left between them. The CDR3 runs 13 residues. The CDR3 region has the DNA TGTGCCAGCAGTGAAATTTCCCAGCAGCCCCAGCATTTT. Its protein product is CASSEISQQPQHF.

The chain uses TRBV27 and TRBJ1-5; 7 nucleotides line up with TRBD1. Germline V gives CDR1 MNHEY, CDR2 SMNVEV (reference sequence). CDR3 length equals 12 residues. V was pared by 6 bases and J by 6 bases, with 2 bases of the junction left unmatched. The DNA for the CDR3 is TGTGCCAGCAGGCAGGGGGGTCAGCCCCAGCATTTT. Translated, it gives CASRQGGQPQHF.

The V and J genes are TRBV5-4 and TRBJ2-3; 8 nucleotides agree with TRBD2. The V gene end was trimmed by 4 bases and the J gene end by 11 bases; junction bases not matched to a gene: 21. The CDR3 has 17 amino acids. CDR1 is SGHNT and CDR2 is YYREEE in the germline V gene (reference sequence). CDR3 in amino acids: CASSLPPPSEGSGGQYF. CDR3 DNA sequence: TGTGCCAGCAGCCTCCCACCTCCTAGCGAAGGGAGCGGGGGGCAGTATTTT.

Of note for this clone: Other nucleotide sequences in the sample specify the same CDR3. The chain has TRBV10-3 and TRBJ2-7, with TRBD1 matching over 7 bases. Trimming cost V 6 bases and J 1 base; bases outside gene matches: 0. The CDR3 loop spans 12 amino acids. Germline loops: CDR1 ENHRY, CDR2 SYGVKD. DNA for the CDR3: TGTGCCATCAGGGGACAGTCCTACGAGCAGTACTTC. Protein sequence: CAIRGQSYEQYF.

This chain uses TRBV7-9 with TRBJ1-1; 7 bases are shared with TRBD1. The germline CDR1 and CDR2 sequences are SEHNR and FQNEAQ (reference sequence). Losses at the gene ends were 2 bases for V and 3 bases for J; bases not matched to a gene: 3. The CDR3 contains 14 residues. CDR3 DNA: TGTGCCAGCAGCTTATTGGGGACAGACACTGAAGCTTTCTTT. Residues: CASSLLGTDTEAFF.

The chain couples TRBV14 to TRBJ2-1; no clear D. This CDR3 comprises 14 residues. V lost 0 bases to trimming and J lost 3 bases, with 6 bases between them. CDR1 SGHDN and CDR2 FVKESK come from the germline V gene. The CDR3 region has the DNA TGTGCCAGCAGCCAAGAAGGCGGCTACAATGAGCAGTTCTTC. It codes for CASSQEGGYNEQFF. Variable domain in full (rest from reference TRBV14 and TRBJ2-1): EAGVTQFPSHSVIEKGQTVTLRCDPISGHDNLYWYRRVMGKEIKFLLHFVKESKQDESGMPNNRFLAERTGGTYSTLKVQPAELEDSGVYFCASSQEGGYNEQFFGPGTRLTVL.

Worth noting for this clone: The sample contains more than one DNA sequence encoding this CDR3. The chain joins TRBV19 to TRBJ1-5; 7 bases map to TRBD1. The junction had 2 bases not matched to a gene; V was cut back by 1 base and J by 2 bases. CDR3 length equals 15 residues. The germline V gene has CDR1 LNHDA and CDR2 SQIVND (reference sequence). CDR3 protein: CASSIGQGGNQPQHF. CDR3 bases: TGTGCCAGTAGTATAGGACAGGGCGGCAATCAGCCCCAGCATTTT.

The chain links TRBV7-9 to TRBJ2-1; perhaps TRBD2 as D (7 bases). The CDR3 totals 16 residues. V was trimmed by 10 bases and J by 0 bases, leaving 19 bases between them. Per germline, CDR1 SEHNR and CDR2 FQNEAQ (reference sequence). In nucleotides, the CDR3 is TGTGCCAATACTAAGTGGGGGGGCAACTCCTACAATGAGCAGTTCTTC. It is translated as CANTKWGGNSYNEQFF.

The chain links TRBV2 to TRBJ2-3, with 15 bases identical to TRBD2. V was clipped by 6 bases and J by 7 bases; unmatched bases: 11. CDR3 length: 17 amino acids. Germline V CDR1 and CDR2: SNHLY, FYNNEI. CDR3 protein: CASRRGLGLAGGHTQYF. CDR3 nucleotides: TGTGCCAGCAGGAGAGGCTTGGGACTAGCGGGGGGCCATACGCAGTATTTT.

The genes are TRBV7-6 and TRBJ1-2, with D tentatively TRBD1 (5 bases). The CDR3 has 13 amino acids. V dropped 5 bases and J dropped 1 base, with 8 bases sitting between them. Germline CDR1 and CDR2: SGHVS and FNYEAQ. CDR3 loop: CASSPDSNYGYTF. DNA for the CDR3: TGTGCCAGCAGCCCAGACAGTAACTATGGCTACACCTTC.